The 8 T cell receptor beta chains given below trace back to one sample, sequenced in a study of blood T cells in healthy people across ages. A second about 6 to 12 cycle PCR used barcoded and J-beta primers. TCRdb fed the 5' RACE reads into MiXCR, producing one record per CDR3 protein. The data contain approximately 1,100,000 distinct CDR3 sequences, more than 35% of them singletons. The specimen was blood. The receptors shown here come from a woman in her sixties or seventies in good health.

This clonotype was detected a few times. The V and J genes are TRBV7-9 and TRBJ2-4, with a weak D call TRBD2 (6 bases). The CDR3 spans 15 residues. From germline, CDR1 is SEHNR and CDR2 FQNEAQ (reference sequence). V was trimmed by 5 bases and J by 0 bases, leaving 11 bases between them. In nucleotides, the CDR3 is TGTGCCAGCAGCACCCCGGGACTAGCCAAAAACATTCAGTACTTC. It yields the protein CASSTPGLAKNIQYF.

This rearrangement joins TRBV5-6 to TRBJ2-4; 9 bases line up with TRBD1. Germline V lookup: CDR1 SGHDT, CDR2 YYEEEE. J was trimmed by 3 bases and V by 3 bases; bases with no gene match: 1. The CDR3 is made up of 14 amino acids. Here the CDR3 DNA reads TGTGCCAGCAGCTCGGACAGGGGCAAAAACATTCAGTACTTC. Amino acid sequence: CASSSDRGKNIQYF.

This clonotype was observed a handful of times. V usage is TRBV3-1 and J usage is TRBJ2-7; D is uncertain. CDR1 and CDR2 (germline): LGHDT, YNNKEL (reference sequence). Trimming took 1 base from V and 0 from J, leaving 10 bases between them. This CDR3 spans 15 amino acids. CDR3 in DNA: TGTGCCAGCAGCCAAGTTCCGTCCAGCTCCTACGAGCAGTACTTC. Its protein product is CASSQVPSSSYEQYF.

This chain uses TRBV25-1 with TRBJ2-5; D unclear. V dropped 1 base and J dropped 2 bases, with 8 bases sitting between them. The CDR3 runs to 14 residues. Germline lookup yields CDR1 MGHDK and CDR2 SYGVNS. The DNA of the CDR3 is TGTGCCAGCAGTGAATGGCAGGTTCAAGAGACCCAGTACTTC. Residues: CASSEWQVQETQYF.

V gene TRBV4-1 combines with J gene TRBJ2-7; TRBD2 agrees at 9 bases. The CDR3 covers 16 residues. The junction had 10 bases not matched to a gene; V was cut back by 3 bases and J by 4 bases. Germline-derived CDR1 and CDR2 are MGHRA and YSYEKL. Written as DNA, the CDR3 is TGCGCCAGCAGCCACCACCCAGGTAGCGGGAGATACGAGCAGTACTTC. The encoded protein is CASSHHPGSGRYEQYF.

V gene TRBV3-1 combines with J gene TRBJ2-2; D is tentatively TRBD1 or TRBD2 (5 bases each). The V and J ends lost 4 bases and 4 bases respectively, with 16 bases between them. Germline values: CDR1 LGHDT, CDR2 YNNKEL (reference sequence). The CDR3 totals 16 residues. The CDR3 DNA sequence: TGTGCCAGCAGCCGCCTTGGGGGTGCAGGCACCGGGGAGCTGTTTTTT. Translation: CASSRLGGAGTGELFF.

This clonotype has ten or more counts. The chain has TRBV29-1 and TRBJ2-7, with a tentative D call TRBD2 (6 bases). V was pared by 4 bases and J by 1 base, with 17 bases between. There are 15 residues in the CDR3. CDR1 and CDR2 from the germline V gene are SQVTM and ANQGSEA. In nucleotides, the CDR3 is TGCAGCGTTGTTGTGGGGGGTCTAATGTCCTACGAGCAGTACTTC. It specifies CSVVVGGLMSYEQYF.

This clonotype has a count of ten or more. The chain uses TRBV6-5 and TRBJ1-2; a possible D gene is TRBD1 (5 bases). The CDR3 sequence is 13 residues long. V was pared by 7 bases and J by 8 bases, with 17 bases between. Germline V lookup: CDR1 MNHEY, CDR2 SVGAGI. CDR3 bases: TGTGCCAGCAAAGGAGGGGCCGGTTGGGGCTACACCTTC. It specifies CASKGGAGWGYTF.